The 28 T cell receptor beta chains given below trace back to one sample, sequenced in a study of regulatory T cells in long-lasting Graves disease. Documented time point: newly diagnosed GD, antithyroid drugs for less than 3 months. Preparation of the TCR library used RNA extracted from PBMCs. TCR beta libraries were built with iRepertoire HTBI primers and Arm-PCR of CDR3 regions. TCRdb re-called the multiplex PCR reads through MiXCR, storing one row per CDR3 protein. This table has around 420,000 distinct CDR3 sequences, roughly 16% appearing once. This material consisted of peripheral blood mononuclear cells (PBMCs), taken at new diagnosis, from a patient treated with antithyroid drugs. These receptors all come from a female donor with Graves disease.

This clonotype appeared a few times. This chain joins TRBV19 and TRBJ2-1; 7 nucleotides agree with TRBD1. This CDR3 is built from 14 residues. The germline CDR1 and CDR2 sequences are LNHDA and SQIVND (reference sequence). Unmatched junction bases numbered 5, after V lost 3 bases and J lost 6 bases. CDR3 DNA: TGTGCCAGTAGTATTACGACAGGGCCCAATGAGCAGTTCTTC. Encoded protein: CASSITTGPNEQFF.

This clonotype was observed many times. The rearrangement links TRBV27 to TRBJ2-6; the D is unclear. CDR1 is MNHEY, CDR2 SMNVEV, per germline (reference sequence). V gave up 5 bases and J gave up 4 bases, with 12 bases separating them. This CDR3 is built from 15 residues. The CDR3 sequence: CASSRQRPGANVLTF. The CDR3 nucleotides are TGTGCCAGCAGTCGGCAGAGACCCGGGGCCAACGTCCTGACTTTC.

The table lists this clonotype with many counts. DNA of the CDR3: TGCGCCAGCAGCCAAGCCCCGGACTCTGGAAACACCATATATTTT. Its translation is CASSQAPDSGNTIYF. The rearrangement joins TRBV4-1 to TRBJ1-3, with D uncertain. The germline CDR1 and CDR2 sequences are MGHRA and YSYEKL. The length of the CDR3 is 15 residues. Trimming pared 1 base from V and 0 bases from J, leaving 7 bases between.

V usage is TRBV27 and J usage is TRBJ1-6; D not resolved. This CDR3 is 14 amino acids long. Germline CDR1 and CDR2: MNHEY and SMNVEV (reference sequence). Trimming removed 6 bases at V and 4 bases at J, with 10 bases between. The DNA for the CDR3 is TGTGCCAGCAGGAAGGCTACTTATAATTCACCCCTCCACTTT. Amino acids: CASRKATYNSPLHF.

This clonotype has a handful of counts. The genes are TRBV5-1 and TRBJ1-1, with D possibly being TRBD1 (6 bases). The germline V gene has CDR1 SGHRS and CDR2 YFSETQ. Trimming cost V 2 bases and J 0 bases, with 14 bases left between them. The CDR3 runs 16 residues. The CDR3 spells CASSFGPTGLNTEAFF. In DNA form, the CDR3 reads TGCGCCAGCAGCTTCGGACCGACAGGATTGAACACTGAAGCTTTCTTT.

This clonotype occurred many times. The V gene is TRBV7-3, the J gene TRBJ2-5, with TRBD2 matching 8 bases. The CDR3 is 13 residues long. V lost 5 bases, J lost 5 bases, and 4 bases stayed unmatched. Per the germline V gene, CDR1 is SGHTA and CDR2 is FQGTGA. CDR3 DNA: TGTGCCAGCAGCCCGGGGGGGTTGGAGACCCAGTACTTC. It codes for CASSPGGLETQYF.

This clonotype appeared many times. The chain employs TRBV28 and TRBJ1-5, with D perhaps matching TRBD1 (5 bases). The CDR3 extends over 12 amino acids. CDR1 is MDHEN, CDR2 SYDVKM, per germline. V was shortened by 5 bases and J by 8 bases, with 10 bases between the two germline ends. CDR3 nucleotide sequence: TGTGCCAGCAGTCTACAGACAGAGCCCCAGCATTTT. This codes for CASSLQTEPQHF.

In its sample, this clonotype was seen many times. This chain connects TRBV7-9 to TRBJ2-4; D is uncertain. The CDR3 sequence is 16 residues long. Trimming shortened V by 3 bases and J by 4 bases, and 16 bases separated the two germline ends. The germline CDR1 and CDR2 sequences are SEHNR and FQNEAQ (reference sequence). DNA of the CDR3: TGTGCCAGCAGCTTTTACCTTCCCCAATCGAAAAACATTCAGTACTTC. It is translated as CASSFYLPQSKNIQYF. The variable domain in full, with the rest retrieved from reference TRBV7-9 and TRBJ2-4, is DTGVSQNPRHKITKRGQNVTFRCDPISEHNRLYWYRQTLGQGPEFLTYFQNEAQLEKSRLLSDRFSAERPKGSFSTLEIQRTEQGDSAMYLCASSFYLPQSKNIQYFGAGTRLSVL.

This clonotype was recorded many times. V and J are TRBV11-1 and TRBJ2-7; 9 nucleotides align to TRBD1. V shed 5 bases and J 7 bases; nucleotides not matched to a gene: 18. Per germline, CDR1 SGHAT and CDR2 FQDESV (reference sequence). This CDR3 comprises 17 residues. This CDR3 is CASSPHGTGPLVGEQYF. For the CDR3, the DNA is TGTGCCAGCAGCCCCCATGGGACAGGGCCCCTTGTGGGGGAGCAGTACTTC.

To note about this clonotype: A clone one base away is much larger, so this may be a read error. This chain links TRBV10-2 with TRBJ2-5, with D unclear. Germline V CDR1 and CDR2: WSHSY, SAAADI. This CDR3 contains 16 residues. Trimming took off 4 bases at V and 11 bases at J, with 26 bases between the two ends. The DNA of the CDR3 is TGCGCCAGCAGTGTTGACGCGGCCGCTCTCTCGGGTGAGCAGTACTTC. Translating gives CASSVDAAALSGEQYF.

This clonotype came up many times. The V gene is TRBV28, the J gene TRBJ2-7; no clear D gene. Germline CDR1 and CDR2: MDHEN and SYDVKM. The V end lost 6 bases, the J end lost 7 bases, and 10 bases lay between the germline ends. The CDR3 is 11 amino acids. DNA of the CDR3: TGTGCCAGCAGCAAGGAGTTAGAGCAGTACTTC. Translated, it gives CASSKELEQYF.

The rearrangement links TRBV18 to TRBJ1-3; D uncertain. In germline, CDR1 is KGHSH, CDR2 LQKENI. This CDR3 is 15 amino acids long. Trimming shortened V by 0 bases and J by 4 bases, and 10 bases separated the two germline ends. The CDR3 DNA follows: TGTGCCAGCTCACCACCGGGCGAAGTCGGAAACACCATATATTTT. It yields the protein CASSPPGEVGNTIYF.

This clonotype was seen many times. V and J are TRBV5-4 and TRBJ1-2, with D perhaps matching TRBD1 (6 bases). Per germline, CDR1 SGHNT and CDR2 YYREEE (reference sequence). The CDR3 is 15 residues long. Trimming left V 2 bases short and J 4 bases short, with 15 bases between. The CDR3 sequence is CASSFDLGAGYGYTF. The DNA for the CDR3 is TGTGCCAGCAGCTTCGACCTGGGGGCAGGCTATGGCTACACCTTC.

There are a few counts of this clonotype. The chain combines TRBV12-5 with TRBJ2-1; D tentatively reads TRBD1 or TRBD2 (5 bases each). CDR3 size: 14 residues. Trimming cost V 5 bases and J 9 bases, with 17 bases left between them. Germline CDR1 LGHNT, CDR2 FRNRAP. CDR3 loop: CASGTGTQGSEQFF. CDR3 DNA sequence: TGTGCTAGTGGTACCGGGACCCAGGGCAGTGAGCAGTTCTTC.

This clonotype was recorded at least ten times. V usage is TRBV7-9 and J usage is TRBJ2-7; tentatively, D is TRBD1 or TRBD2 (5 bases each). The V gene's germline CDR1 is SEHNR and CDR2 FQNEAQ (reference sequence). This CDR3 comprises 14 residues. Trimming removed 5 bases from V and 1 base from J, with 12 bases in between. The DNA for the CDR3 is TGTGCCAGCAGCCAGGGACGGCCTTCCTACGAGCAGTACTTC. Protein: CASSQGRPSYEQYF.

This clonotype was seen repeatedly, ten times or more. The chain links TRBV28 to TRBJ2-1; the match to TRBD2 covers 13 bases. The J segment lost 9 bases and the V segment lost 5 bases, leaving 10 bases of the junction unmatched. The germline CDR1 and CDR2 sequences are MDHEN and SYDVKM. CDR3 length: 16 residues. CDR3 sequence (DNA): TGTGCCAGCAGTGCAACTAGCGGGAGGGCCTTAATTGAGCAGTTCTTC. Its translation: CASSATSGRALIEQFF.

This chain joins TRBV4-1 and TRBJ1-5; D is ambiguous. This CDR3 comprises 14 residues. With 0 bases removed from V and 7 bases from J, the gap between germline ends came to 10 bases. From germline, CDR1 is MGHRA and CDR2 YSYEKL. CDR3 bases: TGCGCCAGCAGCCAAGACGATAGTGGGCAGCCCCAGCATTTT. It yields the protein CASSQDDSGQPQHF.

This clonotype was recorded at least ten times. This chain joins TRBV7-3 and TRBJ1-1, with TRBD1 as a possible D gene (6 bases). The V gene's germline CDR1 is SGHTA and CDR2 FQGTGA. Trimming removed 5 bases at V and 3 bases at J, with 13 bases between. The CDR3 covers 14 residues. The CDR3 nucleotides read TGTGCCAGCAGCCAGTCAAGGGGGGACACTGAAGCTTTCTTT. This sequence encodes CASSQSRGDTEAFF. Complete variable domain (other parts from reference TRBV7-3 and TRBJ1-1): GAGVSQTPSNKVTEKGKYVELRCDPISGHTALYWYRQSLGQGPEFLIYFQGTGAADDSGLPNDRFFAVRPEGSVSTLKIQRTERGDSAVYLCASSQSRGDTEAFFGQGTRLTVV.

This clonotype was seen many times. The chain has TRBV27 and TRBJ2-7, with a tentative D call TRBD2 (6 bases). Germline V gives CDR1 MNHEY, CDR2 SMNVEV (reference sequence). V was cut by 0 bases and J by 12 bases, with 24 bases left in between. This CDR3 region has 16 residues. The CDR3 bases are TGTGCCAGCAGTTTATCGAGGGGTAGCGGAGGGGCTTTGCGGTACTTC. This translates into CASSLSRGSGGALRYF.

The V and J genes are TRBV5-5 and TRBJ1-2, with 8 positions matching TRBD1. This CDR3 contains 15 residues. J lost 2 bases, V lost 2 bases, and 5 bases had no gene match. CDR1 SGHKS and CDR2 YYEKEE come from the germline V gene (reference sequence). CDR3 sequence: CASSFPRGRNYGYTF. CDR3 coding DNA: TGTGCCAGCAGCTTCCCCAGGGGGCGCAACTATGGCTACACCTTC.

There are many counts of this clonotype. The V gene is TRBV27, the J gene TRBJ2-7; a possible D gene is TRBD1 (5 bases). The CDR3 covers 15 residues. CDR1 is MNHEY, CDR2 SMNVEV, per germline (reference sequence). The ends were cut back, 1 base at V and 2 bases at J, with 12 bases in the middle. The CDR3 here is CASSLWYRTPYEQYF. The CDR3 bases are TGTGCCAGCAGTTTATGGTACAGGACCCCCTACGAGCAGTACTTC.

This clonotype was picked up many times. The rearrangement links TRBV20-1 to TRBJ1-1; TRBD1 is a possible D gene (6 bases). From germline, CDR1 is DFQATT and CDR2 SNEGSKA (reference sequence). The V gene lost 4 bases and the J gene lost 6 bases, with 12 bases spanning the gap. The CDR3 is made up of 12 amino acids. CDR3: CSANTRGAEAFF. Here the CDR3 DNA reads TGCAGTGCTAATACCAGGGGCGCTGAAGCTTTCTTT.

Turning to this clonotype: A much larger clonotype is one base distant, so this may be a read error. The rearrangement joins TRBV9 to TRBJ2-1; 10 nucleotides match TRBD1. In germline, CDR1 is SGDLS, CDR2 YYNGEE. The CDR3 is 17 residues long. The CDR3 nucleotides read TGTGCCAGCAACGTAGCATTGGGGGGACAGGGGTACAATGAGCAGTTCTTC. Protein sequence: CASNVALGGQGYNEQFF. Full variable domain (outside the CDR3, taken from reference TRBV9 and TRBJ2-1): DSGVTQTPKHLITATGQRVTLRCSPRSGDLSVYWYQQSLDQGLQFLIQYYNGEERAKGNILERFSAQQFPDLHSELNLSSLELGDSALYFCASNVALGGQGYNEQFFGPGTRLTVL.

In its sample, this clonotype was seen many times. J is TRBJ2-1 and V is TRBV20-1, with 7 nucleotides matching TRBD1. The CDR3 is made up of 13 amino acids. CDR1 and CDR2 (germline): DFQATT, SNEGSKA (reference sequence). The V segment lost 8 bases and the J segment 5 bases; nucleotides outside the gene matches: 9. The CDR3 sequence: CSPPGQSNNEQFF. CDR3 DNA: TGCAGTCCGCCGGGACAGAGCAACAATGAGCAGTTCTTC.

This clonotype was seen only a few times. The CDR3 protein is CSATDSSGNTIYF. The CDR3 bases are TGCAGTGCTACCGATTCCTCTGGAAACACCATATATTTT. The V and J genes are TRBV20-1 and TRBJ1-3; D is unresolved. Germline V CDR1 and CDR2: DFQATT, SNEGSKA (reference sequence). With 4 bases removed from V and 0 bases from J, the gap between germline ends came to 7 bases. This CDR3 spans 13 amino acids.

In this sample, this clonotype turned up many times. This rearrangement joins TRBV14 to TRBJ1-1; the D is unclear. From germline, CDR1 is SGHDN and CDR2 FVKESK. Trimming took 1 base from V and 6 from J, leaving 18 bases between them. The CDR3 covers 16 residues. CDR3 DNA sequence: TGTGCCAGCAGCCAAGTGGGTTTGCGCTCAAGTTCTGAAGCTTTCTTT. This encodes CASSQVGLRSSSEAFF.

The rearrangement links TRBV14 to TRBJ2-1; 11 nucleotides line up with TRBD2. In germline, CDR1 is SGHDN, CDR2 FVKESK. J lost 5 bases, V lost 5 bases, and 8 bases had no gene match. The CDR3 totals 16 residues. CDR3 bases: TGTGCCAGCAGCTCATTACTAGCGGGAGTGAACAATGAGCAGTTCTTC. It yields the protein CASSSLLAGVNNEQFF.

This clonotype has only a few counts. The CDR3 loop reads CATSDIRTGDPTDTQYF. The DNA of the CDR3 is TGTGCCACCAGTGATATCCGAACAGGGGACCCCACAGATACGCAGTATTTT. This chain links TRBV24-1 with TRBJ2-3; 7 positions agree with TRBD1. Germline V gives CDR1 KGHDR, CDR2 SFDVKD. CDR3 length equals 17 residues. V was pared by 3 bases and J by 2 bases, with 10 bases of the junction left unmatched.